This TCR beta chain is drawn from a study of shared T cell receptors in the human thymus. Assay: immunoSEQ multiplex PCR; the TCRdb copy retains only in-frame clones and omits some. The table lists hundreds of thousands of clones, 85% to 90% of them singletons, with 0.0095% to 0.012% in the top ten. The CDR3 is 15 amino acids. Trimming cost V 5 bases and J 0 bases, with 15 bases left between them. Germline assignment: CDR1 SGHTS and CDR2 YDEGEE. The same sample was also studied in work on human thymus T cells. That work contributes: Donors were healthy Finnish babies undergoing corrective operations for congenital heart defects. In corrective heart surgery, resections were taken, and these provided the thymus tissue. Among thymic and blood repertoires, usage of V and J genes appeared biased. Related research reported highly overlapping thymic repertoires among unrelated individuals.

This chain links TRBV5-8 with TRBJ2-7; D is possibly TRBD1 (5 bases). The sequencing input was thymocytes. This TCR derives from a boy in the first two years of life with a congenital heart defect. The CDR3 region has the DNA TGTGCCAGCAGTCCGCAGGGCCCCCTCTCCTACGAGCAGTACTTC. Protein product: CASSPQGPLSYEQYF. Using reference TRBV5-8 and TRBJ2-7 for the parts outside the CDR3, the full variable domain is EAGVTQSPTHLIKTRGQQATLRCSPISGHTSVYWYQQALGLGLQFLLWYDEGEERNRGNFPPRFSGRQFPNYSSELNVNALELEDSALYLCASSPQGPLSYEQYFGPGTRLTVT.